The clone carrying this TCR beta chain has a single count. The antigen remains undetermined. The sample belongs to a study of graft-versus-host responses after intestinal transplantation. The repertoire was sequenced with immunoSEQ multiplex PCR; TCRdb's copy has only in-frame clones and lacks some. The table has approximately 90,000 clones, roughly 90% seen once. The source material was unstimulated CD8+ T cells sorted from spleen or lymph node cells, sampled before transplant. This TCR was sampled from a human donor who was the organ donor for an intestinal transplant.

The CDR3 DNA is TGTGCCAGCAGTTTCGACAAGAACACTGAAGCTTTCTTT. Encoded protein: CASSFDKNTEAFF. The chain couples TRBV27 to TRBJ1-1; no clear D. Looked up from germline, CDR1 is MNHEY and CDR2 is SMNVEV (reference sequence). Trimming shortened V by 3 bases and J by 1 base, and 6 bases separated the two germline ends. The CDR3 totals 13 residues.